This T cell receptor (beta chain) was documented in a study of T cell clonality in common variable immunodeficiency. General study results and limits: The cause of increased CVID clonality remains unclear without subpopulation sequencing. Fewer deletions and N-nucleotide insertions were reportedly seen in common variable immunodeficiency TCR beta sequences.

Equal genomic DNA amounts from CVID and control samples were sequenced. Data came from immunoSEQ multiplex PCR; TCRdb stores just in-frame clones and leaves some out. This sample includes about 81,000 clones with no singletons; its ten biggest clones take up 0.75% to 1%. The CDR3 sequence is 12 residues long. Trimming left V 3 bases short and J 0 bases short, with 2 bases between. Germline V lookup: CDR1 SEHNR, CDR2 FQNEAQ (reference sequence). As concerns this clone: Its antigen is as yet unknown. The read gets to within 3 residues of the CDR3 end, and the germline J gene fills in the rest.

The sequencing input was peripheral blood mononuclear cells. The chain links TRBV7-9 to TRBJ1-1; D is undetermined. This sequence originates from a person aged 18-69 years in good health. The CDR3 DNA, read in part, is TGTGCCAGCAGCTTTATGAACACTGAA. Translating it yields CASSFMNTE. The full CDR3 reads CASSFMNTEAFF.